This entry lists 11 T cell receptor beta chains sequenced from one sample in a study of blood T cell repertoires in COVID-19. Some clones are missing from TCRdb's copy, which holds only in-frame ones; the method was immunoSEQ multiplex PCR. Here the sample spans some 180,000 clones, roughly nine tenths being singletons. The specimen sequenced was peripheral blood. The receptors shown here come from a man aged 35 to 55 with acute or convalescent COVID-19.

The gene calls are TRBV2 and TRBJ1-1; perhaps TRBD1 as D (6 bases). This CDR3 region has 15 residues. Trimming removed 5 bases at V and 6 bases at J, with 19 bases between. Germline V lookup: CDR1 SNHLY, CDR2 FYNNEI. The CDR3 sequence is CASSSPATQGSEAFF. In DNA, the CDR3 is TGTGCCAGCAGTTCCCCAGCAACACAGGGATCTGAAGCTTTCTTT.

J is TRBJ1-1 and V is TRBV19, with 7 bases matching TRBD1. V lost 2 bases, J lost 4 bases, and 13 bases stayed unmatched. This CDR3 is built from 17 residues. CDR1 is LNHDA and CDR2 is SQIVND in the germline V gene (reference sequence). The CDR3 region is CASSITGRGIFGTEAFF. Here the CDR3 DNA reads TGTGCCAGTAGTATAACTGGCAGGGGGATATTTGGCACTGAAGCTTTCTTT.

The V gene is TRBV20-1, the J gene TRBJ1-6; the D gene is possibly TRBD1 (6 bases). CDR3 length: 15 residues. Looked up from germline, CDR1 is DFQATT and CDR2 is SNEGSKA (reference sequence). The germline V and J ends were trimmed by 3 bases and 5 bases, with 14 bases remaining between them. The CDR3 DNA follows: TGCAGTGCTAGTGAGGAGGCAGGGGATAATTCACCCCTCCACTTT. It yields the protein CSASEEAGDNSPLHF.

The chain joins TRBV6-5 to TRBJ1-3; D is possibly TRBD1 (6 bases). The ends were cut back, 6 bases at V and 8 bases at J, with 17 bases in the middle. The CDR3 spans 14 residues. Looked up from germline, CDR1 is MNHEY and CDR2 is SVGAGI. CDR3 nucleotide sequence: TGTGCCAGCAGCCAGGGACAAATAGCATACACCATATATTTT. Translating it yields CASSQGQIAYTIYF.

V and J are TRBV18 and TRBJ2-3; perhaps TRBD2 as D (6 bases). This CDR3 contains 14 residues. Germline V CDR1 and CDR2: KGHSH, LQKENI. Trimming took off 3 bases at V and 6 bases at J, with 13 bases between the two ends. CDR3 amino acids: CASSPKAGTDTQYF. In DNA, the CDR3 is TGTGCCAGCTCACCTAAGGCAGGGACTGATACGCAGTATTTT.

The V and J genes are TRBV2 and TRBJ2-7; D is unclear. From germline, CDR1 is SNHLY and CDR2 FYNNEI. Trimming left V 4 bases short and J 2 bases short, with 3 bases between. This CDR3 is 11 amino acids long. The CDR3 is CASSGAYEQYF. CDR3 bases: TGTGCCAGCAGTGGAGCCTACGAGCAGTACTTC.

The V gene is TRBV15, the J gene TRBJ1-1; TRBD1 is a possible D gene (5 bases). Germline V CDR1 and CDR2: LNHNV, YYDKDF (reference sequence). This CDR3 has 16 residues. Trimming removed 5 bases from V and 0 bases from J, with 16 bases in between. Written as DNA, the CDR3 is TGTGCCACCAGCCAACATCAGGGAGGGTTGAACACTGAAGCTTTCTTT. Encoded protein: CATSQHQGGLNTEAFF.

The chain has TRBV3-1 (or the pseudogene TRBV3-2) and TRBJ2-7; possibly TRBD1 for D (6 bases). In germline, CDR1 is LGHDT, CDR2 YNNKEL (reference sequence). CDR3 length: 17 amino acids. The V end lost 0 bases, the J end lost 5 bases, and 20 bases lay between the germline ends. The CDR3 is CASSQDRRKQGLHEQYF. Written as DNA, the CDR3 is TGTGCCAGCAGCCAAGATAGGAGGAAACAGGGCCTCCACGAGCAGTACTTC.

The J gene is TRBJ1-1, the V gene TRBV27; the match to TRBD1 covers 7 bases. The CDR3 contains 15 residues. Germline V lookup: CDR1 MNHEY, CDR2 SMNVEV (reference sequence). V shed 4 bases, J shed 1 base, and the junction held 6 bases outside the gene matches. CDR3 in amino acids: CASSSGTDWNTEAFF. DNA for the CDR3: TGTGCCAGCAGTTCGGGGACAGATTGGAACACTGAAGCTTTCTTT.

This sequence joins TRBV7-9 and TRBJ1-3, with a possible D match to TRBD1 (6 bases). The CDR3 extends over 14 amino acids. Germline V gene data show CDR1 as SEHNR and CDR2 as FQNEAQ (reference sequence). V lost 3 bases to trimming and J lost 8 bases, with 14 bases between them. In DNA, the CDR3 is TGTGCCAGCAGCTTCACTACACAGGGCGACACCATATATTTT. Encoded protein: CASSFTTQGDTIYF.

The rearrangement joins TRBV5-1 to TRBJ2-7; D unclear. The CDR3 runs 13 residues. Germline V gene data show CDR1 as SGHRS and CDR2 as YFSETQ. The V and J ends lost 2 bases and 5 bases respectively, with 11 bases between them. The CDR3 bases are TGCGCCAGCAGCTTCCCGGGTTTAGACGAGCAGTACTTC. Translated, it gives CASSFPGLDEQYF.